The T cell receptor (beta chain) under discussion was sequenced for a study of T cell clonality in common variable immunodeficiency. Study-level points and caveats: Reportedly, TCR beta sequences from common variable immunodeficiency showed fewer deletions and N-nucleotide insertions.

Each donor provided roughly 4.5 to 8.5 ml of heparinized whole blood. Trimming left V 1 base short and J 0 bases short, with 13 bases between. Germline-derived CDR1 and CDR2 are KGHSH and LQKENI. The CDR3 consists of 17 residues. Comment on this clone: The antigen is unknown. Read sequence stops 3 residues before the CDR3 end, and the germline J gene provides the missing end.

CVID and control samples used equivalent genomic DNA input. The protocol was immunoSEQ multiplex PCR, while the TCRdb copy is restricted to in-frame clones and leaves out a portion. The sample presents roughly 13,000 clones, none singletons. Sequencing input: peripheral blood mononuclear cells. The chain employs TRBV18 and TRBJ1-3, with TRBD1 as a possible D gene (5 bases). The TCR originated in a human donor with common variable immunodeficiency. This chain's CDR3 is CASSPLIQGTSGNTIYF. Partial CDR3 DNA: TGTGCCAGCTCACCACTTATCCAGGGTACCTCTGGAAACACC.